These 13 T cell receptor beta chains were all obtained from the same sample, sequenced in a study of shared clonotypes between healthy human individuals. TCRdb's copy holds only in-frame clones and misses some; the assay was immunoSEQ multiplex PCR. The sample includes some 2,000,000 clones, about 94% of them seen just once. The sample comprised naive CD4+ T cells sorted from blood. Subset noted: CD45RA+ positively selected. The origin of the receptors is a man between 18 and 35 years old in good health.

J is TRBJ1-5 and V is TRBV10-1; 7 positions match TRBD1. V lost 5 bases and J lost 0; bases outside the gene matches: 10. Germline loops: CDR1 WNHNN, CDR2 SYGVQD (reference sequence). The CDR3 extends over 17 amino acids. CDR3 in DNA: TGCGCCAGCAGTTTTCCGGGACAGAAATATAGCAATCAGCCCCAGCATTTT. It is translated as CASSFPGQKYSNQPQHF.

Details on this clone: This same CDR3 is encoded by further DNA sequences in the sample. The rearrangement uses TRBV5-1 and TRBJ2-1; weak D call: TRBD1 (5 bases). The CDR3 runs to 15 residues. The germline gives CDR1 SGHRS, CDR2 YFSETQ. Trimming cost V 2 bases and J 0 bases, with 9 bases left between them. Written as DNA, the CDR3 is TGCGCCAGCAGCTTAAGACAGAGCTCCTACAATGAGCAGTTCTTC. Encoded protein: CASSLRQSSYNEQFF.

The chain combines TRBV5-1 with TRBJ2-7; weak D call: TRBD1 (6 bases). Between the trimmed V and J ends, which lost 2 bases and 2 bases, there was a span of 23 bases. Germline V gene lookup returns CDR1 SGHRS and CDR2 YFSETQ. The CDR3 totals 18 residues. The CDR3, as DNA: TGCGCCAGCAGCTTAGGGGGTACTACTACCCGAAGGGCCTACGAGCAGTACTTC. Amino acids: CASSLGGTTTRRAYEQYF.

This clone was seen a single time. This chain connects TRBV5-4 to TRBJ2-5; possibly TRBD2 for D (6 bases). V was trimmed by 0 bases and J by 4 bases, leaving 19 bases between them. This CDR3 is 17 amino acids long. From germline, CDR1 is SGHNT and CDR2 YYREEE (reference sequence). CDR3 loop: CASSLASGGVIPETQYF. The CDR3 nucleotides are TGTGCCAGCAGCTTGGCATCCGGCGGGGTCATCCCAGAGACCCAGTACTTC.

This clone was recorded only once. The V and J genes are TRBV10-3 and TRBJ1-6, with TRBD1 matching 11 bases. Germline V gene data show CDR1 as ENHRY and CDR2 as SYGVKD. CDR3 length: 15 residues. V shed 0 bases, J shed 9 bases, and the junction held 1 base outside the gene matches. The CDR3: CAISESGTGGSPLHF. CDR3 nucleotide sequence: TGTGCCATCAGTGAGTCTGGGACAGGGGGTTCACCCCTCCACTTT.

The chain combines TRBV6-1 with TRBJ1-1; no reliable D call. The CDR3 length is 12 residues. Per the germline V gene, CDR1 is MNHNS and CDR2 is SASEGT. V lost 6 bases and J lost 1, with 6 bases in between. As DNA, the CDR3 is TGTGCCAGCAGGAGACAGAACACTGAAGCTTTCTTT. Translating gives CASRRQNTEAFF.

As concerns this clone: Germline is not matched at one junction end, which may reflect a read error. This chain connects TRBV5-5 to TRBJ1-3; D unclear. The germline V gene encodes CDR1 SGHKS and CDR2 YYEKEE (reference sequence). The CDR3 contains 16 residues. Here the CDR3 DNA reads TGTGCCAGCAGGTTGGAAGGCCGCACCTCTGGAAACACCATATATTTT. Its translation: CASRLEGRTSGNTIYF. Full variable domain (outside the CDR3, taken from reference TRBV5-5 and TRBJ1-3): DAGVTQSPTHLIKTRGQQVTLRCSPISGHKSVSWYQQVLGQGPQFIFQYYEKEERGRGNFPDRFSARQFPNYSSELNVNALLLGDSALYLCASRLEGRTSGNTIYFGEGSWLTVV.

The chain employs TRBV5-1 and TRBJ2-3, with 9 bases identical to TRBD2. This CDR3 spans 16 amino acids. The trim removed 4 bases at V and 1 base at J, leaving 7 bases unmatched. Per germline, CDR1 SGHRS and CDR2 YFSETQ. Written as DNA, the CDR3 is TGCGCCAGCAGCCCTACGGTAGCGGGGGGCACAGATACGCAGTATTTT. Amino acid sequence: CASSPTVAGGTDTQYF. Drawing the rest from reference TRBV5-1 and TRBJ2-3, the complete variable domain is KAGVTQTPRYLIKTRGQQVTLSCSPISGHRSVSWYQQTPGQGLQFLFEYFSETQRNKGNFPGRFSGRQFSNSRSEMNVSTLELGDSALYLCASSPTVAGGTDTQYFGPGTRLTVL.

The J gene is TRBJ1-2, the V gene TRBV30; D might be TRBD1 (6 bases). V shed 3 bases and J shed 6 bases, with 11 bases lying between them. This CDR3 has 12 amino acids. CDR1 is GTSNPN and CDR2 is SVGIG in the germline V gene (reference sequence). CDR3 bases: TGTGCCTGGAGAGGGCAGGGGCATGGCTACACCTTC. Translation: CAWRGQGHGYTF.

The chain links TRBV7-2 to TRBJ2-2; 12 bases fit TRBD2. J was trimmed by 5 bases and V by 4 bases; bases with no gene match: 2. The germline V gene encodes CDR1 SGHTA and CDR2 FQGNSA. The CDR3 has 15 residues. The CDR3 protein is CASSSTSGRTGELFF. In DNA, the CDR3 is TGTGCCAGCAGCTCAACTAGCGGGAGGACCGGGGAGCTGTTTTTT.

A word on this clone: Within the sample, other DNA sequences also encode this same CDR3. This rearrangement joins TRBV20-1 to TRBJ2-7, with D tentatively TRBD1 or TRBD2 (5 bases each). This CDR3 comprises 10 residues. V was shortened by 3 bases and J by 5 bases, with 5 bases between the two germline ends. CDR1 is DFQATT and CDR2 is SNEGSKA in the germline V gene (reference sequence). CDR3 DNA: TGCAGTGCTAGGGGGGACGAGCAGTACTTC. As protein: CSARGDEQYF.

Of note for this clone: Different DNA sequences within this sample yield the same CDR3. V usage is TRBV18 and J usage is TRBJ1-5, with D maybe TRBD1 (5 bases). The CDR3 length is 15 residues. V lost 2 bases and J 0 bases, leaving 8 bases between the germline ends. CDR1 is KGHSH and CDR2 is LQKENI in the germline V gene. The DNA for the CDR3 is TGTGCCAGCTCACCAGGGGGATATAGCAATCAGCCCCAGCATTTT. Translated, it gives CASSPGGYSNQPQHF. Filled out from reference TRBV18 and TRBJ1-5, the complete variable domain reads NAGVMQNPRHLVRRRGQEARLRCSPMKGHSHVYWYRQLPEEGLKFMVYLQKENIIDESGMPKERFSAEFPKEGPSILRIQQVVRGDSAAYFCASSPGGYSNQPQHFGDGTRLSIL.

This chain uses TRBV7-2 with TRBJ2-7; 8 positions agree with TRBD2. J was trimmed by 2 bases and V by 3 bases; bases with no gene match: 6. This CDR3 is 15 amino acids long. Germline CDR1 reads SGHTA; CDR2 reads FQGNSA. CDR3 protein: CASSFLSGGPYEQYF. The CDR3, as DNA: TGTGCCAGCAGCTTCTTGTCGGGAGGGCCCTACGAGCAGTACTTC.